Shown below are 18 T cell receptor beta chains from a single sample sequenced in a study of cytomegalovirus exposure and HLA in healthy donors. TCRdb's copy holds only in-frame clones and misses some; the assay was immunoSEQ multiplex PCR. The table has fewer than 400,000 clones, 86% seen once. Sequenced input: PBMCs. All receptors come from a woman aged 18-30 years in good health and CMV-seronegative.

J is TRBJ2-3 and V is TRBV7-8, with D perhaps TRBD2 (5 bases). CDR3 length: 13 amino acids. The V and J ends lost 5 bases and 6 bases respectively, with 12 bases between them. The germline V gene encodes CDR1 SGHVS and CDR2 FQNEAQ. In DNA form, the CDR3 reads TGTGCCAGCAGCACCCCCGGGATGGATACGCAGTATTTT. This gives the protein CASSTPGMDTQYF. The full variable domain, rest sourced from reference TRBV7-8 and TRBJ2-3, is GAGVSQSPRYKVAKRGQDVALRCDPISGHVSLFWYQQALGQGPEFLTYFQNEAQLDKSGLPSDRFFAERPEGSVSTLKIQRTQQEDSAVYLCASSTPGMDTQYFGPGTRLTVL.

This clone was counted a few times. The chain joins TRBV6-1 to TRBJ1-2, with 10 positions matching TRBD1. This CDR3 has 13 amino acids. The junction had 6 bases not matched to a gene; V was cut back by 6 bases and J by 8 bases. CDR1 and CDR2 from the germline V gene are MNHNS and SASEGT. The CDR3 nucleotides are TGTGCCAGCAGGGAGGGGACAGGGGACGGCTACACCTTC. Its translation: CASREGTGDGYTF.

The chain has TRBV11-2 and TRBJ2-4; D gene uncertain. CDR1 is SGHAT, CDR2 FQNNGV, per germline. CDR3 length: 13 residues. V shed 3 bases and J shed 5 bases, with 8 bases lying between them. DNA for the CDR3: TGTGCCAGCAGCTTTCGAGTGGAAAACATTCAGTACTTC. This codes for CASSFRVENIQYF.

Only a few counts were recorded for this clone. The gene calls are TRBV5-6 and TRBJ2-1; the D gene is possibly TRBD1 (5 bases). Germline V lookup: CDR1 SGHDT, CDR2 YYEEEE. The CDR3 consists of 13 residues. Trimming shortened V by 1 base and J by 7 bases, and 9 bases separated the two germline ends. CDR3 nucleotides: TGTGCCAGCAGCTTGCCAGGGTCTAATGAGCAGTTCTTC. This encodes CASSLPGSNEQFF.

This rearrangement joins TRBV29-1 to TRBJ1-1; TRBD1 matches 9 bases. Germline V gene data show CDR1 as SQVTM and CDR2 as ANQGSEA. This CDR3 contains 15 residues. Trimming took 1 base from V and 6 from J; bases not matched to a gene: 9. CDR3 region: CSVEGTGVTFPEAFF. The CDR3 DNA reads TGCAGCGTTGAAGGGACAGGGGTTACGTTCCCTGAAGCTTTCTTT.

In this sample, this clone turned up once. The chain recombines TRBV5-6 with TRBJ1-1, with a possible D match to TRBD1 (6 bases). The germline CDR1 and CDR2 sequences are SGHDT and YYEEEE. CDR3 length: 13 amino acids. V was trimmed by 4 bases and J by 8 bases, leaving 15 bases between them. The CDR3 region is CASSSPQGYEAFF. In DNA form, the CDR3 reads TGTGCCAGCAGCAGCCCACAGGGATACGAAGCTTTCTTT.

V and J are TRBV28 and TRBJ1-1, with D unclear. The CDR3 has 11 amino acids. The germline V gene encodes CDR1 MDHEN and CDR2 SYDVKM. This CDR3 reads CEVAMNTEAFF. The CDR3 bases are TGTGAAGTAGCCATGAACACTGAAGCTTTCTTT.

The J gene is TRBJ2-5, the V gene TRBV27; D is unresolved. Trimming took 0 bases from V and 5 from J, leaving 7 bases between them. The CDR3 length is 13 residues. CDR1 MNHEY and CDR2 SMNVEV come from the germline V gene (reference sequence). The CDR3 DNA reads as TGTGCCAGCAGTTTATCGGTACGGGAGACCCAGTACTTC. It translates to CASSLSVRETQYF.

The CDR3: CATSRVLGGQGLWEQFF. The CDR3 DNA follows: TGTGCCACCAGCAGAGTATTGGGAGGACAGGGTCTATGGGAGCAGTTCTTC. V and J are TRBV15 and TRBJ2-1, with TRBD1 matching over 8 bases. V gave up 1 base and J gave up 10 bases; unmatched junction bases: 15. Germline CDR1 reads LNHNV; CDR2 reads YYDKDF (reference sequence). The CDR3 extends over 17 amino acids. Variable domain in full (rest from reference TRBV15 and TRBJ2-1): DAMVIQNPRYQVTQFGKPVTLSCSQTLNHNVMYWYQQKSSQAPKLLFHYYDKDFNNEADTPDNFQSRRPNTSFCFLDIRSPGLGDTAMYLCATSRVLGGQGLWEQFFGPGTRLTVL.

The table lists this clone with a count of one. The V call is TRBV5-6, the J call TRBJ2-7; D gene uncertain. V lost 1 base and J lost 7, with 9 bases in between. CDR1 is SGHDT and CDR2 is YYEEEE in the germline V gene. There are 12 residues in the CDR3. The chain's CDR3 is CASSLFSLEQYF. CDR3 coding DNA: TGTGCCAGCAGCTTGTTCTCTTTGGAGCAGTACTTC.

The rearrangement joins TRBV2 to TRBJ1-1; 7 nucleotides line up with TRBD1. The CDR3 is 15 amino acids. Per germline, CDR1 SNHLY and CDR2 FYNNEI. V was pared by 8 bases and J by 0 bases, with 9 bases of the junction left unmatched. The CDR3 loop reads CASGQGGLMNTEAFF. CDR3 DNA sequence: TGTGCCAGCGGGCAGGGGGGTCTCATGAACACTGAAGCTTTCTTT.

The J gene is TRBJ2-1, the V gene TRBV2, with TRBD1 as a possible D gene (6 bases). Trimming left V 4 bases short and J 0 bases short, with 19 bases between. In germline, CDR1 is SNHLY, CDR2 FYNNEI. This CDR3 spans 18 amino acids. CDR3 sequence: CASSGGPGQKSSYNEQFF. The CDR3 region has the DNA TGTGCCAGCAGTGGAGGACCGGGACAAAAGAGCTCCTACAATGAGCAGTTCTTC.

This clone has only one observation. The genes are TRBV28 and TRBJ2-7; 8 bases are a match to TRBD1. Per the germline V gene, CDR1 is MDHEN and CDR2 is SYDVKM. CDR3 size: 15 residues. Trimming at V came to 6 bases and at J to 7 bases, leaving 14 bases not matched to a gene. The DNA of the CDR3 is TGTGCCAGCAGCACGGACAGGGCAGTTTCGGGTGAGCAGTACTTC. It translates to CASSTDRAVSGEQYF.

The chain couples TRBV29-1 to TRBJ2-2; possible D gene TRBD1, 6 bases. V was shortened by 7 bases and J by 0 bases, with 18 bases between the two germline ends. Germline loops: CDR1 SQVTM, CDR2 ANQGSEA. CDR3 length: 16 amino acids. The DNA for the CDR3 is TGCAGCGGGGCCACAGGGACCGTTGCGAACACCGGGGAGCTGTTTTTT. Translation gives CSGATGTVANTGELFF.

V is TRBV7-3 and J is TRBJ2-1, with D uncertain. Germline V gives CDR1 SGHTA, CDR2 FQGTGA. There are 15 residues in the CDR3. V was cut by 5 bases and J by 0 bases, with 11 bases left in between. CDR3 loop: CASSPDMSSYNEQFF. CDR3 DNA: TGTGCCAGCAGCCCCGATATGAGCTCCTACAATGAGCAGTTCTTC.

The genes are TRBV27 and TRBJ2-7; 15 bases map to TRBD2. Germline values: CDR1 MNHEY, CDR2 SMNVEV (reference sequence). The CDR3 has 19 residues. J gave up 1 base and V 6 bases, and 13 bases lay outside the gene matches. The CDR3 nucleotides are TGTGCCAGCAGAGTCTCGGGACTAGCGGGAGGTATGGGGTCCTACGAGCAGTACTTC. As protein: CASRVSGLAGGMGSYEQYF.

The chain has TRBV2 and TRBJ2-2, with 9 bases matching TRBD2. V lost 5 bases and J lost 5; bases outside the gene matches: 3. The CDR3 is made up of 14 amino acids. Germline V lookup: CDR1 SNHLY, CDR2 FYNNEI. The CDR3 region is CASSPGLATGELFF. The DNA for the CDR3 is TGTGCCAGCAGTCCGGGACTAGCTACCGGGGAGCTGTTTTTT.

Only a few counts were recorded for this clone. The chain employs TRBV11-2 and TRBJ1-5; 7 bases match TRBD1. CDR3 size: 13 residues. The trim removed 2 bases at V and 5 bases at J, leaving 0 bases unmatched. Per germline, CDR1 SGHAT and CDR2 FQNNGV. CDR3 amino acids: CASSLQGDQPQHF. CDR3 coding DNA: TGTGCCAGCAGCTTACAGGGGGATCAGCCCCAGCATTTT.